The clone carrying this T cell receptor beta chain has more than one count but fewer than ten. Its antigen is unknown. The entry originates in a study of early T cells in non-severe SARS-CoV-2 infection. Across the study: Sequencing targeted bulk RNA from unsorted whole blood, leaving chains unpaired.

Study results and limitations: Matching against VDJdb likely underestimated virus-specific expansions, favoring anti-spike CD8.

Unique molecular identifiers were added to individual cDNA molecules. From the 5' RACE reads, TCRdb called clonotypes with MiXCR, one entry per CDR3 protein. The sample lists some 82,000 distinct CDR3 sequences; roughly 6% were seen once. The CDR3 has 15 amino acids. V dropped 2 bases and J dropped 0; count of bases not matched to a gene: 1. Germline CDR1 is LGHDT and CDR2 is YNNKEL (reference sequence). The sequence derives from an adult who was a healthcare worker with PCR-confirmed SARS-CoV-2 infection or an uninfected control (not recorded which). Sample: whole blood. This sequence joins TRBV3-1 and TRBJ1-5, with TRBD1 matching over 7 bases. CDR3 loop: CASSQQGDSNQPQHF. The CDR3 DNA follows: TGTGCCAGCAGCCAACAGGGGGATAGCAATCAGCCCCAGCATTTT.